Below are 7 T cell receptor beta chains sequenced from a single sample in a study of vaccination effects on CD4 cells after COVID-19. With more than nine days of culture completed, CD4+ T cells were isolated. Two-dose BNT162b2 or mRNA-1273 vaccination was given to participants. Clones were sequenced by immunoSEQ multiplex PCR, and TCRdb holds only the in-frame ones, with some missing. Of 50,000 to 70,000 clones listed, around 80% were seen once; the top ten hold 2.4%. Their antigens remain unidentified. Material: CD4+ T cells from PBMCs cultured without peptide, obtained after COVID-19 vaccination. The receptors were sampled from a human donor who received a COVID-19 vaccine.

The J gene is TRBJ1-1, the V gene TRBV4-1; D is unresolved. This CDR3 spans 14 amino acids. In germline, CDR1 is MGHRA, CDR2 YSYEKL. Trimming stripped 0 bases from V and 8 bases from J, with 13 bases between. CDR3: CASSQDGVWEEAFF. The CDR3, as DNA: TGCGCCAGCAGCCAAGACGGTGTCTGGGAAGAAGCTTTCTTT.

This chain connects TRBV5-1 to TRBJ1-4, with D possibly matching TRBD1 (6 bases). The germline V gene encodes CDR1 SGHRS and CDR2 YFSETQ. Trimming removed 6 bases at V and 5 bases at J, with 14 bases between. There are 14 residues in the CDR3. The CDR3 loop is CASTKGDGNEKLFF. CDR3 DNA sequence: TGCGCCAGCACTAAGGGGGACGGGAATGAAAAACTGTTTTTT.

The chain carries TRBV10-3 and TRBJ1-5, with no clear D. Trimming shortened V by 11 bases and J by 3 bases, and 17 bases separated the two germline ends. The CDR3 length is 14 residues. The V gene's germline CDR1 is ENHRY and CDR2 SYGVKD. Written as DNA, the CDR3 is TGTGCCTCCACTCGAGGGCTTGACAATCAGCCCCAGCATTTT. Encoded protein: CASTRGLDNQPQHF.

The CDR3 is CASSYFRGESTDTQYF. The CDR3 bases are TGTGCCAGCAGTTACTTTCGGGGGGAGAGCACAGATACGCAGTATTTT. The chain uses TRBV6-2 or TRBV6-3 and TRBJ2-3; 7 bases are shared with TRBD2. In germline, CDR1 is MNHEY, CDR2 SVGEGT. With 1 base clipped from V and 0 bases from J, the junction kept 4 bases outside the gene matches. The CDR3 has 16 amino acids.

The chain has TRBV3-1 (or the pseudogene TRBV3-2) and TRBJ1-1; no clear D gene. Looked up from germline, CDR1 is LGHDT and CDR2 is YNNKEL (reference sequence). The CDR3 totals 12 residues. V was pared by 6 bases and J by 4 bases, with 9 bases between. The CDR3 DNA is TGTGCCAGCAGAGCCGCTGGCACTGAAGCTTTCTTT. It codes for CASRAAGTEAFF.

V and J are TRBV10-2 and TRBJ2-4; the D gene is possibly TRBD1 (6 bases). The CDR3 length is 15 residues. V was clipped by 3 bases and J by 3 bases, with 12 bases between them. CDR1 and CDR2 (germline): WSHSY, SAAADI. CDR3 loop: CASSDWGPSKNIQYF. CDR3 sequence (DNA): TGCGCCAGCAGTGATTGGGGGCCGAGCAAAAACATTCAGTACTTC.

This clone occurred a few times. A read error may account for a junction end that differs from germline. The chain combines TRBV5-1 with TRBJ1-5; D remains ambiguous. The CDR3 runs 12 residues. Looked up from germline, CDR1 is SGHRS and CDR2 is YFSETQ. CDR3 DNA sequence: TGCGCCAGCAGATTGGGAAATCAGCCCCAGCATTTT. This encodes CASRLGNQPQHF.